The 15 T cell receptor beta chains below were found in one sample sequenced in a study of PD-1 blockade in classical Hodgkin lymphoma. Assay: immunoSEQ multiplex PCR; the TCRdb copy retains only in-frame clones and omits some. The profile covers 30,000 to 40,000 clones, with 80% to 90% appearing a single time and around a third taken by the ten largest. No patient escaped relapse after autologous stem cell transplantation, and brentuximab vedotin exposure varied. The sequenced sample was peripheral blood mononuclear cells (PBMCs), obtained at baseline. These receptors originate from a human donor with classical Hodgkin lymphoma.

V and J are TRBV7-9 and TRBJ1-2; 8 bases line up with TRBD1. CDR3 size: 14 residues. V shed 4 bases and J 5 bases; nucleotides not matched to a gene: 6. Germline V gives CDR1 SEHNR, CDR2 FQNEAQ (reference sequence). The CDR3 nucleotides read TGTGCCAGCAGCTCGGCGGACAGGGATTATGGCTACACCTTC. Protein sequence: CASSSADRDYGYTF.

This sequence joins TRBV11-1 and TRBJ1-2, with no clear D. Trimming removed 8 bases at V and 6 bases at J, with 10 bases between. The CDR3 is 11 residues long. Germline V gives CDR1 SGHAT, CDR2 FQDESV (reference sequence). CDR3 DNA: TGTGCCAGCGAGGGTAATGATGGCTACACCTTC. Its translation: CASEGNDGYTF.

This chain joins TRBV29-1 and TRBJ1-2; D may be TRBD1 (5 bases). The CDR3 has 13 amino acids. V lost 0 bases and J lost 2, with 7 bases in between. The germline V gene has CDR1 SQVTM and CDR2 ANQGSEA. CDR3 bases: TGCAGCGTTGAAGATCCAGGGAACTATGGCTACACCTTC. It encodes CSVEDPGNYGYTF.

The chain employs TRBV7-3 and TRBJ2-3; 8 nucleotides agree with TRBD2. The CDR3 loop spans 15 amino acids. Germline values: CDR1 SGHTA, CDR2 FQGTGA. The V segment lost 3 bases and the J segment 2 bases; nucleotides outside the gene matches: 4. CDR3 protein: CASSFSGEYTDTQYF. CDR3 in DNA: TGTGCCAGCAGCTTTAGCGGGGAGTACACAGATACGCAGTATTTT.

In nucleotides, the CDR3 is TGTGCCATCAGGCCGGGACAGAGCCACACAGATACGCAGTATTTT. Its protein product is CAIRPGQSHTDTQYF. V is TRBV10-3 and J is TRBJ2-3, with 7 bases fitting TRBD1. This CDR3 contains 15 residues. CDR1 and CDR2 (germline): ENHRY, SYGVKD. V was pared by 6 bases and J by 2 bases, with 8 bases of the junction left unmatched.

V is TRBV7-2 and J is TRBJ1-2; no reliable D call. The CDR3 runs 13 residues. In germline, CDR1 is SGHTA, CDR2 FQGNSA. Trimming cost V 2 bases and J 4 bases, with 8 bases left between them. In DNA, the CDR3 is TGTGCCAGCAGCTTACGGGTTAGCTATGGCTACACCTTC. Translated, it gives CASSLRVSYGYTF.

The chain recombines TRBV27 with TRBJ1-5; D may be TRBD1 (5 bases). CDR1 and CDR2 (germline): MNHEY, SMNVEV (reference sequence). CDR3 length: 18 residues. Trimming cost V 5 bases and J 3 bases, with 23 bases left between them. The CDR3 DNA reads as TGTGCCAGCAGTCCCTCCCCTTGGGGCGGGAATCCCAATCAGCCCCAGCATTTT. As protein: CASSPSPWGGNPNQPQHF.

The chain couples TRBV7-3 to TRBJ2-1; D might be TRBD1 (6 bases). The CDR3 runs to 12 residues. V gave up 3 bases and J gave up 10 bases, with 10 bases separating them. Per germline, CDR1 SGHTA and CDR2 FQGTGA. CDR3 in amino acids: CASSLDSPEQFF. For the CDR3, the DNA is TGTGCCAGCAGCTTGGACAGTCCCGAGCAGTTCTTC.

The chain has TRBV7-8 and TRBJ2-6; D possibly corresponds to TRBD2 (5 bases). Deletions cut 1 base from V and 3 bases from J, with 7 bases between. CDR1 and CDR2 (germline): SGHVS, FQNEAQ. The CDR3 has 15 amino acids. CDR3: CASSLGGIGANVLTF. Written as DNA, the CDR3 is TGTGCCAGCAGCTTAGGAGGGATTGGGGCCAACGTCCTGACTTTC.

This sequence joins TRBV7-9 and TRBJ1-4; D is unclear. The CDR3 is made up of 15 amino acids. CDR1 SEHNR and CDR2 FQNEAQ come from the germline V gene (reference sequence). Trimming stripped 5 bases from V and 8 bases from J, with 18 bases between. The CDR3 DNA sequence: TGTGCCAGCAGCAACGGGATTGAGGTTCGGGAAAAACTGTTTTTT. As protein: CASSNGIEVREKLFF.

The J gene is TRBJ2-1, the V gene TRBV7-3; possibly TRBD1 or TRBD2 for D (5 bases each). Trimming took off 3 bases at V and 8 bases at J, with 14 bases between the two ends. The CDR3 sequence is 14 residues long. Germline V gene lookup returns CDR1 SGHTA and CDR2 FQGTGA. This CDR3 is CASSLGVGVYEQFF. DNA of the CDR3: TGTGCCAGCAGCTTGGGCGTGGGGGTCTATGAGCAGTTCTTC.

The chain carries TRBV2 and TRBJ2-2, with 9 nucleotides matching TRBD1. Trimming at V came to 10 bases and at J to 0 bases, leaving 3 bases not matched to a gene. Germline assignment: CDR1 SNHLY and CDR2 FYNNEI. This CDR3 region has 14 residues. The CDR3 reads CATRQGANTGELFF. The CDR3 nucleotides read TGTGCCACCAGACAGGGGGCGAACACCGGGGAGCTGTTTTTT. The full variable domain, with the rest looked up from reference TRBV2 and TRBJ2-2, is EPEVTQTPSHQVTQMGQEVILRCVPISNHLYFYWYRQILGQKVEFLVSFYNNEISEKSEIFDDQFSVERPDGSNFTLKIRSTKLEDSAMYFCATRQGANTGELFFGEGSRLTVL.

The chain recombines TRBV10-3 with TRBJ2-1; 10 bases align to TRBD1. The CDR3 runs 14 residues. The V gene end was trimmed by 5 bases and the J gene end by 4 bases; junction bases not matched to a gene: 2. Per germline, CDR1 ENHRY and CDR2 SYGVKD. CDR3 bases: TGTGCCATCAGTCCGGGACAGGGGTACAATGAGCAGTTCTTC. This encodes CAISPGQGYNEQFF.

The rearrangement joins TRBV27 to TRBJ1-4; no definite D call. Germline CDR1 reads MNHEY; CDR2 reads SMNVEV (reference sequence). The CDR3 consists of 13 residues. Deletions cut 5 bases from V and 6 bases from J, with 10 bases between. CDR3: CASSPILHEKLFF. The CDR3 DNA reads as TGTGCCAGCAGTCCCATCCTTCATGAAAAACTGTTTTTT.

The V and J genes are TRBV11-2 and TRBJ2-2, with D possibly matching TRBD1 (5 bases). The CDR3 runs 14 residues. V lost 5 bases and J 7 bases, leaving 14 bases between the germline ends. Germline lookup yields CDR1 SGHAT and CDR2 FQNNGV. The CDR3, as DNA: TGTGCCAGCAGCCCTACAGGTGTGGGCGGGGAGCTGTTTTTT. This sequence encodes CASSPTGVGGELFF.